This T cell receptor (beta chain) came from a study of human T cells and chemical hapten exposure. Study-wide context: Patches that contained 0.01% DPC were applied to the upper back and read at 6 days. Broader study findings: Unchanged with DPC sensitization were TCRs above 1 in 1000 frequency.

This clonotype turned up a few times. Its antigen is not known. The time point is: pre-sensitization, week 0. Sample treatment: therapeutic diphenylcyclopropenone sensitization with weekly scalp DPC. Using its own MiXCR run on the RACE reads, TCRdb lists one record per CDR3 protein. This table has 150,000 to 200,000 distinct CDR3 sequences, 25% to 30% appearing once. The TCR was taken from a woman aged 25-40 years with alopecia areata. Some clones in this sample may be carry-over from other donors' samples. The material was whole blood, obtained in connection with sensitization to the hapten diphenylcyclopropenone (DPC).

The CDR3 DNA reads TGTGCCAGCAGCTTAGGGACAGGGGGGAAAGCTTTCTTT. Its protein product is CASSLGTGGKAFF. The chain joins TRBV7-6 to TRBJ1-1; 10 positions match TRBD1. V shed 1 base, J shed 9 bases, and the junction held 2 bases outside the gene matches. Germline-derived CDR1 and CDR2 are SGHVS and FNYEAQ. The CDR3 length is 13 residues. Variable domain in full (rest from reference TRBV7-6 and TRBJ1-1): GAGVSQSPRYKVTKRGQDVALRCDPISGHVSLYWYRQALGQGPEFLTYFNYEAQQDKSGLPNDRFSAERPEGSISTLTIQRTEQRDSAMYRCASSLGTGGKAFFGQGTRLTVV.